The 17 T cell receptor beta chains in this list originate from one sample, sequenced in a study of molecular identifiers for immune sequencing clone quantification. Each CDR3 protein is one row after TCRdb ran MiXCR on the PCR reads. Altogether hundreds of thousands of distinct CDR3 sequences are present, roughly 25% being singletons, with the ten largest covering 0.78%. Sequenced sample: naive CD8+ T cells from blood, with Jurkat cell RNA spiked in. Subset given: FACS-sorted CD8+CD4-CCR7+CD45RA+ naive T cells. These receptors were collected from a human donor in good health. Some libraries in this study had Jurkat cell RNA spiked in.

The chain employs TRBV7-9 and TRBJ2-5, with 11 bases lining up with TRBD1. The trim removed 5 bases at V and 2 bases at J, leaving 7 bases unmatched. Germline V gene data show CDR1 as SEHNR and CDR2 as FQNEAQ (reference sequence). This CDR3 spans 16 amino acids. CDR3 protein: CASSRRTGGLQETQYF. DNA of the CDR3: TGTGCCAGCAGCCGTCGGACAGGGGGCTTACAAGAGACCCAGTACTTC. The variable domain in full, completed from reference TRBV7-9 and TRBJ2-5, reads DTGVSQNPRHKITKRGQNVTFRCDPISEHNRLYWYRQTLGQGPEFLTYFQNEAQLEKSRLLSDRFSAERPKGSFSTLEIQRTEQGDSAMYLCASSRRTGGLQETQYFGPGTRLLVL.

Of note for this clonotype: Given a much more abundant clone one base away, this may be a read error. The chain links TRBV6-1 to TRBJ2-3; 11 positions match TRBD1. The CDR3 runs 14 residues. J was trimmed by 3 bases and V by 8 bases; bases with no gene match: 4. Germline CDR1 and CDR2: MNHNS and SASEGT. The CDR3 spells CASWDRGNTDTQYF. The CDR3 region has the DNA TGTGCCAGCTGGGACAGGGGGAATACAGATACGCAGTATTTT.

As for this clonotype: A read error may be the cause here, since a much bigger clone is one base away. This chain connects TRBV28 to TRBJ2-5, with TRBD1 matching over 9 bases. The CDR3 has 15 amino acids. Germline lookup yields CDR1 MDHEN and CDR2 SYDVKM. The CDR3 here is CASSWPGQGQEPQYF. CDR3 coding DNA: TGTGCCAGCAGTTGGCCGGGACAGGGCCAAGAGCCCCAGTACTTC.

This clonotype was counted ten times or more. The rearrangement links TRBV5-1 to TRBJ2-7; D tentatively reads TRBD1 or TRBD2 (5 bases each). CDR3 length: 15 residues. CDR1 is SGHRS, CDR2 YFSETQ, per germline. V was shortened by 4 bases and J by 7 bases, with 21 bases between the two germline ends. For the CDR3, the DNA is TGCGCCAGCAGCCTCCCGGTCAGGGAGAATGATGAGCAGTACTTC. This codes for CASSLPVRENDEQYF.

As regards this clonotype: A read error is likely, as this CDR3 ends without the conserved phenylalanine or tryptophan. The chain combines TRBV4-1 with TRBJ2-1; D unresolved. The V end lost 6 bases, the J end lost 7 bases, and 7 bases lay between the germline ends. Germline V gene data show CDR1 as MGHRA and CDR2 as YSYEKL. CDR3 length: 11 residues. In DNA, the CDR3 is TGCGCCAGCAGTCGAGAAAATGAGCAGTTCCTC. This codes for CASSRENEQFL.

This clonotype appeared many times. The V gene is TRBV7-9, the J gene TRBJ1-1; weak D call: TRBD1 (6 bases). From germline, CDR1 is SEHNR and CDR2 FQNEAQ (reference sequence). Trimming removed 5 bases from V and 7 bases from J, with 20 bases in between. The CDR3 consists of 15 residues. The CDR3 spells CASSTKTGPKIEAFF. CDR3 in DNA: TGTGCCAGCAGCACAAAGACAGGACCCAAGATTGAAGCTTTCTTT.

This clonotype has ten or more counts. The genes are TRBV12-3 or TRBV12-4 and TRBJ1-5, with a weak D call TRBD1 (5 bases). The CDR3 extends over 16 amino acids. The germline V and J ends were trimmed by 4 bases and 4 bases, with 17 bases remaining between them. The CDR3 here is CASSSLGAGGNQPQHF. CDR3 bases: TGTGCCAGCAGTTCCCTCGGGGCGGGGGGGAATCAGCCCCAGCATTTT.

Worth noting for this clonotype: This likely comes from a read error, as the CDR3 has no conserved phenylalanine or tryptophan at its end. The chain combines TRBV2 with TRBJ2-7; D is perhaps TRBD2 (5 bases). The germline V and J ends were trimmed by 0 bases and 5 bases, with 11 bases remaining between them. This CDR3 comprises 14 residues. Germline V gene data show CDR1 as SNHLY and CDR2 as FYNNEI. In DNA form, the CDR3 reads TGTGCCAGCAGTGAAGCCCGCTTGAGGGACGAGCAGTACCTC. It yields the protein CASSEARLRDEQYL.

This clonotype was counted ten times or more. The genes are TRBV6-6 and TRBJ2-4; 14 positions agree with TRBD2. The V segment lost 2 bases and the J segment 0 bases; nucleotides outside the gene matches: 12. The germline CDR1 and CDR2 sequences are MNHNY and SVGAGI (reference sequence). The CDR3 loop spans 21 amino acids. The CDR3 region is CASSYGPGTSGGFLAKNIQYF. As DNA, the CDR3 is TGTGCCAGCAGTTACGGCCCCGGGACTAGCGGGGGCTTTTTAGCCAAAAACATTCAGTACTTC.

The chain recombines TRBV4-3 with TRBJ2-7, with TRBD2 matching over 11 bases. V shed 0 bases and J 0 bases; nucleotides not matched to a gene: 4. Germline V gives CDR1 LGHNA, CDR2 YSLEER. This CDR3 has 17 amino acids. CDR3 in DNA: TGCGCCAGCAGCCAAGAAACCGGGACTAGCGGCTCCTACGAGCAGTACTTC. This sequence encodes CASSQETGTSGSYEQYF.

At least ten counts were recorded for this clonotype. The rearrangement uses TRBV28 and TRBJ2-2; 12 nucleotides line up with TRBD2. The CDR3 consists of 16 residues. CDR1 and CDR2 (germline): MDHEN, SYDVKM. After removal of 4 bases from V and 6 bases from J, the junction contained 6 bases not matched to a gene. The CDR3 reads CASSYGLAGPAGELFF. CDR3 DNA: TGTGCCAGCAGTTACGGACTAGCGGGACCGGCCGGGGAGCTGTTTTTT. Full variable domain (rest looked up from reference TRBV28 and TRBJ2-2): DVKVTQSSRYLVKRTGEKVFLECVQDMDHENMFWYRQDPGLGLRLIYFSYDVKMKEKGDIPEGYSVSREKKERFSLILESASTNQTSMYLCASSYGLAGPAGELFFGEGSRLTVL.

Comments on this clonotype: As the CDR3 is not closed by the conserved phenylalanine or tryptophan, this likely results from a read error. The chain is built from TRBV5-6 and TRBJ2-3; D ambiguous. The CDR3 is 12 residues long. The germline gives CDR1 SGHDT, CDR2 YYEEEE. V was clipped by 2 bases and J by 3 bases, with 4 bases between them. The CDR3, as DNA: TGTGCCAGCAGCTTATCAACAGATACGCAGTATTCT. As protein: CASSLSTDTQYS.

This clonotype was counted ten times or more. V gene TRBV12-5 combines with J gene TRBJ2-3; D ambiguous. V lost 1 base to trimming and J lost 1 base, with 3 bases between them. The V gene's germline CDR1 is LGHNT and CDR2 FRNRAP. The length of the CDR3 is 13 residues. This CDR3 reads CASGLGGTDTQYF. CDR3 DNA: TGTGCTAGTGGTTTGGGGGGCACAGATACGCAGTATTTT.

DNA for the CDR3: TGTGCCAGTAGTGCCGGGACAGGAATGATGGGGGAGCTGTTTTTT. It specifies CASSAGTGMMGELFF. The rearrangement uses TRBV19 and TRBJ2-2; 8 bases line up with TRBD1. Germline CDR1 and CDR2: LNHDA and SQIVND (reference sequence). V lost 5 bases and J lost 8; bases outside the gene matches: 10. The CDR3 extends over 15 amino acids.

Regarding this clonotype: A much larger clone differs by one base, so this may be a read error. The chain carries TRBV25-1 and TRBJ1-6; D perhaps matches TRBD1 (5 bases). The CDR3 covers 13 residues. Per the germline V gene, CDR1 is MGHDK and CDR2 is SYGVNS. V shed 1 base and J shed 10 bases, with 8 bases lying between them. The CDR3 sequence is CASSEFDSSPLHF. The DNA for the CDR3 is TGTGCCAGCAGTGAATTCGACAGCTCACCCCTCCACTTT.

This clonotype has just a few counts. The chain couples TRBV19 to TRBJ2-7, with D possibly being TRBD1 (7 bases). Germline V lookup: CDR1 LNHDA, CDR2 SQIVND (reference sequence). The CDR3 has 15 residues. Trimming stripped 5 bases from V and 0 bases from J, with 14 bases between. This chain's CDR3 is CASSPGGTTSYEQYF. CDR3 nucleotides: TGTGCCAGTAGTCCAGGGGGGACAACCTCCTACGAGCAGTACTTC.

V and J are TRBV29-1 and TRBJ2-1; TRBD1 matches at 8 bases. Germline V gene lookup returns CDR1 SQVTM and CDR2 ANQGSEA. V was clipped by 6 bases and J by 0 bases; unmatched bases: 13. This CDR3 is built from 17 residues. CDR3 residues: CSVPDREGDFSYNEQFF. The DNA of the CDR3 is TGCAGCGTACCGGACAGGGAAGGAGATTTCTCCTACAATGAGCAGTTCTTC.